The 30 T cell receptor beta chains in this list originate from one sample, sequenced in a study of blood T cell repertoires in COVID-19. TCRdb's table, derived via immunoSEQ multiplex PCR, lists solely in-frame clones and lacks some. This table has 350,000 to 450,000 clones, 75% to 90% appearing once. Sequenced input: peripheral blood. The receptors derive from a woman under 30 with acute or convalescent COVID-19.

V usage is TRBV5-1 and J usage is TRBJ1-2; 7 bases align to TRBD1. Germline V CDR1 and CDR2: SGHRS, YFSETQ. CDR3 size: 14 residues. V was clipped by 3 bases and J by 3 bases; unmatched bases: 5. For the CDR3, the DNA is TGCGCCAGCAGCTCGACAGGGCGCGACTATGGCTACACCTTC. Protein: CASSSTGRDYGYTF.

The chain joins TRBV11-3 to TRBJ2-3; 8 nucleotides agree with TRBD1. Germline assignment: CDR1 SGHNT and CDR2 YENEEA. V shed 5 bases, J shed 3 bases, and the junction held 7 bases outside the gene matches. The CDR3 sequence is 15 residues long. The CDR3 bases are TGTGCCAGCAGCCAAGGACAGGGTCGGACAGATACGCAGTATTTT. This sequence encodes CASSQGQGRTDTQYF.

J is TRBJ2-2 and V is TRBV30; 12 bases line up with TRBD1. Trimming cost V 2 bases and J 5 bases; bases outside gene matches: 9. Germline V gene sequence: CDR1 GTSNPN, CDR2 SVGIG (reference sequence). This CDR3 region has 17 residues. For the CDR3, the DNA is TGTGCCTGGAGTTGGGGGGACAGGGGGCTTGGGACCGGGGAGCTGTTTTTT. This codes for CAWSWGDRGLGTGELFF.

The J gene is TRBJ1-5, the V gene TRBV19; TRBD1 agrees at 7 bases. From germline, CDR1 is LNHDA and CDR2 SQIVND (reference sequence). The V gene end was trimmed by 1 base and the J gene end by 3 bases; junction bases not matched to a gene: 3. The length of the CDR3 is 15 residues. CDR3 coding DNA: TGTGCCAGTAGTATAGTAGGGGGCCCCAATCAGCCCCAGCATTTT. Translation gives CASSIVGGPNQPQHF.

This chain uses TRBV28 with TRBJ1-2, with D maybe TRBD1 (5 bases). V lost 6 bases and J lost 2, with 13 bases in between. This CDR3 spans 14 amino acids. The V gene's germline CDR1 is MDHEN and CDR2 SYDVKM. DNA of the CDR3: TGTGCCAGCAGCACCTTCTCAGGGAACTATGGCTACACCTTC. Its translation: CASSTFSGNYGYTF.

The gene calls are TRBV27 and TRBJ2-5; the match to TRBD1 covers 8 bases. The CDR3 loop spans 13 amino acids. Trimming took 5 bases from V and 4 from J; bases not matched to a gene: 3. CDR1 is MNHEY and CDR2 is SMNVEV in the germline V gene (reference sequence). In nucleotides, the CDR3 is TGTGCCAGCAGTCGGACAGGGACAGAGACCCAGTACTTC. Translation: CASSRTGTETQYF.

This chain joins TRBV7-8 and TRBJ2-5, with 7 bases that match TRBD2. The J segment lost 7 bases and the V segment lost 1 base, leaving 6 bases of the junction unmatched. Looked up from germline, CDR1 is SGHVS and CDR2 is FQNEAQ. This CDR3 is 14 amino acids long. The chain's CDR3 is CASSLVRGDGTQYF. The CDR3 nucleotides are TGTGCCAGCAGCTTAGTACGGGGGGACGGGACCCAGTACTTC.

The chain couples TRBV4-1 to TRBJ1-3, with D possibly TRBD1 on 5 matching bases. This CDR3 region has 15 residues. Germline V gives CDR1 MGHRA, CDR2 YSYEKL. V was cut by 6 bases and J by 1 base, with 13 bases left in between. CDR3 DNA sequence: TGCGCCAGCAGGACGGACACTGGGTCTGGAAACACCATATATTTT. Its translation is CASRTDTGSGNTIYF.

The CDR3 DNA sequence: TGTGCCACCAGTGACAGGGGGCGCGGCACTGAAGCTTTCTTT. Protein sequence: CATSDRGRGTEAFF. This chain links TRBV24-1 with TRBJ1-1; 8 nucleotides line up with TRBD1. The CDR3 consists of 14 residues. Germline CDR1 is KGHDR and CDR2 is SFDVKD. V lost 4 bases to trimming and J lost 4 bases; unmatched junction nucleotides: 4.

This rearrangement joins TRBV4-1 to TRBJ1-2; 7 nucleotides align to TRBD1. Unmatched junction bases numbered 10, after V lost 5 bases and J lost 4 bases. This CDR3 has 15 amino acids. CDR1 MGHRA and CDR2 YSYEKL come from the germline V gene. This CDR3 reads CASSDTGDWAYGYTF. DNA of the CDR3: TGCGCCAGCAGCGATACAGGGGATTGGGCCTATGGCTACACCTTC.

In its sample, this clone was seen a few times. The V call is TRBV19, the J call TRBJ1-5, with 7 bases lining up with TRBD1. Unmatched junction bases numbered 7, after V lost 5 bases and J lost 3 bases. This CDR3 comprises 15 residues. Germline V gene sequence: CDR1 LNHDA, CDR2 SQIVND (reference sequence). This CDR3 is CASSLRDSPNQPQHF. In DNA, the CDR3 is TGTGCCAGTAGTCTAAGGGACAGCCCCAATCAGCCCCAGCATTTT.

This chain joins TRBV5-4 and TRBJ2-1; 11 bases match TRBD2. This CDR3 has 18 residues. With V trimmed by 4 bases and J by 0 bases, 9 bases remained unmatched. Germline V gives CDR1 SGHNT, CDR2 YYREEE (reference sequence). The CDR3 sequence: CASSRGTSGSSSYNEQFF. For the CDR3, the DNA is TGTGCCAGCAGCAGGGGGACTAGCGGTTCTAGCTCCTACAATGAGCAGTTCTTC.

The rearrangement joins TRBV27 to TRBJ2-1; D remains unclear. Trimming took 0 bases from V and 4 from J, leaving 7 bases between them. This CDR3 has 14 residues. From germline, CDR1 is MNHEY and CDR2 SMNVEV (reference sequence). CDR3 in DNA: TGTGCCAGCAGTTTATCGCCAGATTACAATGAGCAGTTCTTC. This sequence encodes CASSLSPDYNEQFF.

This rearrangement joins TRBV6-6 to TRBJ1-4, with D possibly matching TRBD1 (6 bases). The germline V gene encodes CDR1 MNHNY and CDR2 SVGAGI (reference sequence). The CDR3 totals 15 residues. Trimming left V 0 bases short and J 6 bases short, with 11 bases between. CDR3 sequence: CASSYSGAKDEKLFF. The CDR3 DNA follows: TGTGCCAGCAGTTACTCGGGGGCGAAAGATGAAAAACTGTTTTTT.

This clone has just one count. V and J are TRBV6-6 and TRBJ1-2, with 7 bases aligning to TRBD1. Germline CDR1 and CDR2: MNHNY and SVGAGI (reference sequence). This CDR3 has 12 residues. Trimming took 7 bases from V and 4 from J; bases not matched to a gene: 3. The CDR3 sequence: CASTGDSYGYTF. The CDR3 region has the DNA TGTGCCAGCACCGGGGACAGCTATGGCTACACCTTC.

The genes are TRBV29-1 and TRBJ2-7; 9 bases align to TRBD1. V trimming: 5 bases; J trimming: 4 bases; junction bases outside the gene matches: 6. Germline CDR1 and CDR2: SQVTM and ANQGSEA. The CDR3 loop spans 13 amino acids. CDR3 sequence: CSVTGGAEYEQYF. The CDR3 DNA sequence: TGCAGCGTTACAGGGGGCGCGGAGTACGAGCAGTACTTC.

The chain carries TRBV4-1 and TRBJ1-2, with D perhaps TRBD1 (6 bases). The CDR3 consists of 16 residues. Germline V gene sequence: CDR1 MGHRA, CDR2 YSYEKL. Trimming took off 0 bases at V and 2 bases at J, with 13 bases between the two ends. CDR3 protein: CASSQEDSILNYGYTF. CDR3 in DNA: TGCGCCAGCAGCCAAGAGGACAGCATACTAAACTATGGCTACACCTTC.

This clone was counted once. CDR3 DNA: TGTGCCAGCAGCCCCCGGGACAGGGAAAACATTCAGTACTTC. As protein: CASSPRDRENIQYF. The V gene is TRBV9, the J gene TRBJ2-4; 9 bases are shared with TRBD1. V shed 4 bases and J 5 bases; nucleotides not matched to a gene: 4. The CDR3 has 14 amino acids. In germline, CDR1 is SGDLS, CDR2 YYNGEE.

The CDR3 reads CASSLGGGVRAFF. Written as DNA, the CDR3 is TGTGCCAGCAGTTTAGGAGGGGGCGTTCGGGCTTTCTTT. The chain recombines TRBV12-3 or TRBV12-4 with TRBJ1-1; 7 bases are shared with TRBD1. The CDR3 loop spans 13 amino acids. Losses at the gene ends were 1 base for V and 11 bases for J; bases not matched to a gene: 7.

Here the CDR3 reads CASSDRDQPQHF. For the CDR3, the DNA is TGTGCCAGCAGCGACAGGGATCAGCCCCAGCATTTT. The gene calls are TRBV2 and TRBJ1-5, with 7 nucleotides matching TRBD1. The trim removed 6 bases at V and 5 bases at J, leaving 1 base unmatched. Germline CDR1 reads SNHLY; CDR2 reads FYNNEI. The CDR3 is made up of 12 amino acids.

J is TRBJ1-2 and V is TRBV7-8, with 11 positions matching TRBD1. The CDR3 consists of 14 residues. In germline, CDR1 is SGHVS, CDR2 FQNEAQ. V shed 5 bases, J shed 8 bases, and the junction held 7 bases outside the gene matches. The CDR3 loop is CASSLPGQGGGYTF. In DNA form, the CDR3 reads TGTGCCAGCAGCCTGCCGGGACAGGGGGGCGGCTACACCTTC.

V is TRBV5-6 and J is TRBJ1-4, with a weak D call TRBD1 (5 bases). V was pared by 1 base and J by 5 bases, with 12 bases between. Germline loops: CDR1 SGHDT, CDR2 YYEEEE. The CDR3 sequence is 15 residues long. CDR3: CASSLTGTLNEKLFF. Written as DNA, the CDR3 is TGTGCCAGCAGCTTGACCGGGACTCTGAATGAAAAACTGTTTTTT.

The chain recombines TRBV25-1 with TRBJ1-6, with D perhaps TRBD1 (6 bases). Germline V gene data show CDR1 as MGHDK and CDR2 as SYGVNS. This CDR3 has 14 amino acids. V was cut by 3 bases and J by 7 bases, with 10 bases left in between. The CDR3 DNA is TGTGCCAGCAGTGATCGCCAGGGGAATTCACCCCTCCACTTT. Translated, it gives CASSDRQGNSPLHF.

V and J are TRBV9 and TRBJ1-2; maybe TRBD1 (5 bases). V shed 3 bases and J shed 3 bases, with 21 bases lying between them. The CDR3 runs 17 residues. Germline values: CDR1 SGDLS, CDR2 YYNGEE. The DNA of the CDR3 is TGTGCCAGCAGCGCCTCACCTCGGGGGGATTCTCACTATGGCTACACCTTC. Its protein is CASSASPRGDSHYGYTF.

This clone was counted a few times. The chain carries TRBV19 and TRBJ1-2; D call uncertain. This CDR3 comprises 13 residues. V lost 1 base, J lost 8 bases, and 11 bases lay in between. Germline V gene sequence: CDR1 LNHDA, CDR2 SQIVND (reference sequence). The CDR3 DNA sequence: TGTGCCAGTAGTATAGGTAAACACCAAGGCTACACCTTC. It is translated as CASSIGKHQGYTF.

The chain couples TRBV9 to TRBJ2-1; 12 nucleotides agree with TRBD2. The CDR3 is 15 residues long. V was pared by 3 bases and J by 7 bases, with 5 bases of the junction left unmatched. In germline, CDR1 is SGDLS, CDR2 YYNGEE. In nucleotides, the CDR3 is TGTGCCAGCAGCGCGGCTAGCGGGGGGGGGAATGAGCAGTTCTTC. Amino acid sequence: CASSAASGGGNEQFF.

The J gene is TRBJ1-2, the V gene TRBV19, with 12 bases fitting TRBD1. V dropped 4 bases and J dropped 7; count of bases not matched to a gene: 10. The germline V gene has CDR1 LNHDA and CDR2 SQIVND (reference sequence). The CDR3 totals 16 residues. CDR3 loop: CASSTGQGAHRPGYTF. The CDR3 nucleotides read TGTGCCAGTAGTACGGGACAGGGGGCGCATCGGCCTGGCTACACCTTC.

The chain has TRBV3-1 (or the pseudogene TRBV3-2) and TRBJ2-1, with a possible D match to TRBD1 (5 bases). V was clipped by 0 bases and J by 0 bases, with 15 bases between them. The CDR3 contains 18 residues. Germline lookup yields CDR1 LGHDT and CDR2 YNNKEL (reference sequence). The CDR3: CASSQDETRTSSYNEQFF. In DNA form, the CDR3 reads TGTGCCAGCAGCCAAGATGAGACGCGGACAAGCTCCTACAATGAGCAGTTCTTC.

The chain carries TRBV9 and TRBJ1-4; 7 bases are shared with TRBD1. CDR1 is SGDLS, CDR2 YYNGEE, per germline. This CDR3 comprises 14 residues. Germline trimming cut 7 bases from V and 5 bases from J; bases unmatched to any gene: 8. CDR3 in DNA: TGTGCCAGCGGCACCGGGACAGCAAATGAAAAACTGTTTTTT. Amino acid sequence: CASGTGTANEKLFF.

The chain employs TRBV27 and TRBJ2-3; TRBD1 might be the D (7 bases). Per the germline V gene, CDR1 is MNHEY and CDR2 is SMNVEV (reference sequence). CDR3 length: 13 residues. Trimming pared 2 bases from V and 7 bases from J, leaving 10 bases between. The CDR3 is CASSLQGGYTQYF. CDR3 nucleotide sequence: TGTGCCAGCAGTTTACAGGGGGGTTATACGCAGTATTTT.